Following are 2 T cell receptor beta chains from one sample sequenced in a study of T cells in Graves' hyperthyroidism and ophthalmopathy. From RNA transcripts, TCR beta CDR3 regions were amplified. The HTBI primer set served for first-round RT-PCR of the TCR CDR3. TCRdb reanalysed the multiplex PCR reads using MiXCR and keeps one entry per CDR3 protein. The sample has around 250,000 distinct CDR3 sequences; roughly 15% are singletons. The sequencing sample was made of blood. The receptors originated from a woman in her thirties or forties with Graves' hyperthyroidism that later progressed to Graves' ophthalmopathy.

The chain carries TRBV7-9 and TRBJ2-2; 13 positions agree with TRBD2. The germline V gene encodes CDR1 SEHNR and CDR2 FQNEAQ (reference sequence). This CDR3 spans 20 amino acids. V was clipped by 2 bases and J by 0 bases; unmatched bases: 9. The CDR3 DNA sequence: TGTGCCAGCAGCTTAAGAGAGTGGGGACTAGCGGGACCGAACACCGGGGAGCTGTTTTTT. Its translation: CASSLREWGLAGPNTGELFF.

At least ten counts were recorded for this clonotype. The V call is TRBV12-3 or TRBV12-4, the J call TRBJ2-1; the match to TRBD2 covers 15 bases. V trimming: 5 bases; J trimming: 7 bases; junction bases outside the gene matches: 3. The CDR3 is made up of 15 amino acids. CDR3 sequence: CASSRGTSGRNEQFF. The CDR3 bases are TGTGCCAGCAGTAGAGGGACTAGCGGGAGGAATGAGCAGTTCTTC.